The entry that follows covers one T cell receptor beta chain sequence. This clonotype was counted only a few times. Its antigen remains unidentified. One base away there is no much larger clone; base qualities are not given. The data were obtained in a study of response to subunit inactivated influenza vaccine (dated by TCRdb to between 2018 and 2020). With respect to the entire study: Deep quantitative T cell receptor repertoire profiling was used in the study to track responses to a trivalent subunit inactivated influenza vaccine.

Receptors were amplified or captured by RT-PCR. For sequencing, an Illumina HiSeq 2500 was employed. TCRdb reprocessed the public reads (quality trimming at Q25 with fastp, clone calling with MiXCR) and kept in-frame beta chains. Identical CDR3 protein sequences are pooled into one entry, listed with their most common genes and DNA. In all, the sample holds 500,000 or so distinct CDR3 sequences, and roughly 9.8% of those were seen once. The top ten hold roughly 12% of the sample. The label giving this sample's time point can be read as: around 45 days after influenza vaccine administration. The full study reports these points: It was suggested by the authors that each seasonal influenza vaccination may recruit only a limited number of new T cells.

Relative to germline, V is missing 5 bases and J is missing 0 bases, with 10 bases of the junction outside any gene match. Including the terminal cysteine and phenylalanine, the CDR3 comprises 17 residues. The read is trimmed to its CDR3 DNA, 51 bases read in frame from base 1. The sequence links TRBV12-3 or TRBV12-4 to TRBJ2-1; 7 bases in the middle match TRBD1. The starting material was PBMCs from blood, obtained about 40 days after vaccination. The receptor was isolated from a man aged 45-65 years who received an inactivated influenza vaccine. Donor details come from another sample of the same person, matched by shared clones. The CDR3 region has the sequence CASSPLQGTSSYNEQFF. The DNA sequence follows: TGTGCCAGCAGTCCTTTACAGGGGACGAGCTCCTACAATGAGCAGTTCTTC.